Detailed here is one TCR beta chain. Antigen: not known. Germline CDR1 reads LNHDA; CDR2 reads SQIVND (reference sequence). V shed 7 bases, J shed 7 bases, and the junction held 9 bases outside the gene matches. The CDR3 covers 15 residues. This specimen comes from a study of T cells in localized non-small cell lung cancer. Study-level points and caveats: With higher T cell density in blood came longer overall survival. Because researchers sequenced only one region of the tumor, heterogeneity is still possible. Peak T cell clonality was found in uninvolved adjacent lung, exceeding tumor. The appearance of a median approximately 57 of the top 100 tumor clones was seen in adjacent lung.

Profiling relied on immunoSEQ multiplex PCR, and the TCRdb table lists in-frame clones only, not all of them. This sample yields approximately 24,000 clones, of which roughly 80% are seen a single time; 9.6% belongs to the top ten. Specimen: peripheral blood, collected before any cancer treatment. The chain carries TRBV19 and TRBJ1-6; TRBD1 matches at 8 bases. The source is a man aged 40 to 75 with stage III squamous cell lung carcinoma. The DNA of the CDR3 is TGTGCCAGTATGGGCAACAGGGGGTCGAATTCACCCCTCCACTTT. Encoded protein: CASMGNRGSNSPLHF.